This T cell receptor (beta chain) originates from a study of control samples from healthy donors and cancer patients. This CDR3 is built from 13 residues. After removal of 8 bases from V and 9 bases from J, the junction contained 9 bases not matched to a gene. The germline V gene encodes CDR1 WNHNN and CDR2 SYGVQD (reference sequence). Data came from immunoSEQ multiplex PCR; TCRdb stores just in-frame clones and leaves some out. The data hold 100,000 to 150,000 clones, with 92% observed a single time. Sequencing was done on a sample of blood. This clonotype originated in a woman aged 50 to 65 in good health. V and J are TRBV10-1 and TRBJ2-1; TRBD2 aligns across 8 bases. The CDR3 region is CASSPGGGREQFF. The CDR3 nucleotides read TGCGCCAGCTCGCCCGGCGGGGGGCGTGAGCAGTTCTTC.